What follows describes a single T cell receptor (beta chain). The target antigen is unknown. The sample belongs to a study of cytomegalovirus exposure and HLA in healthy donors. Study-level information: An earlier analysis identified 110 million or so unique TCR beta sequences in approximately 190 million T cells.

PCR amplification relied on 60 Vbeta primers (plus 13 Jbeta primers). TCRdb keeps only in-frame clones here, not all; method: immunoSEQ multiplex PCR. The data contain about 130,000 clones, approximately 80% of them singletons. V gave up 4 bases and J gave up 3 bases; unmatched junction bases: 10. The CDR3 totals 17 residues. Germline CDR1 reads LNHDA; CDR2 reads SQIVND (reference sequence). Study-level results: An analysis done earlier found most TCR beta V segments productive about 90% or about 30% of the time. Another analysis was done later, and it associated roughly 15,000 TCR beta sequences with HLA alleles at 0.05 false discovery rate. CMV serostatus was the sole immune exposure information available.

This sequence joins TRBV19 and TRBJ2-4, with 9 bases that match TRBD1. The receptor was derived from a man aged 45-65 years in good health and CMV-seronegative. The specimen sequenced was PBMCs. The CDR3 spells CASSKTGQGMYKNIQYF. The CDR3 DNA follows: TGTGCCAGTAGTAAAACGGGACAGGGAATGTACAAAAACATTCAGTACTTC.